Each of the 20 T cell receptor beta chains below was sequenced from the same sample in a study of T cells after posttransplantation cyclophosphamide. Method: immunoSEQ multiplex PCR; TCRdb's copy keeps in-frame clones and lacks some. Sampling found fewer than 12,000 clones, none seen once. Treatment was busulfan-fludarabine conditioning, a marrow graft, and cyclophosphamide on days +3 and +4. The specimen was PBMCs, collected after allogeneic stem cell transplant with posttransplant cyclophosphamide. These receptors came from a female patient between 40 and 50 years old who received an allogeneic stem cell transplant from a related donor, was CMV-positive, and had no GVHD. Some T cells may be graft donor cells.

This clone came up many times. CDR3 residues: CASKFRGPSTDTQYF. In DNA, the CDR3 is TGTGCCAGCAAGTTCAGGGGCCCTAGCACAGATACGCAGTATTTT. V gene TRBV6-1 combines with J gene TRBJ2-3; a weak D match, TRBD1 (6 bases). The germline CDR1 and CDR2 sequences are MNHNS and SASEGT. V was pared by 7 bases and J by 0 bases, with 14 bases between. CDR3 size: 15 residues.

This clone was counted between two and nine times. The chain uses TRBV30 and TRBJ2-1; TRBD2 agrees at 8 bases. Germline V gives CDR1 GTSNPN, CDR2 SVGIG (reference sequence). Trimming took 5 bases from V and 6 from J; bases not matched to a gene: 6. This CDR3 is 13 amino acids long. This CDR3 reads CAWRGGWPNEQFF. As DNA, the CDR3 is TGTGCCTGGCGGGGGGGGTGGCCCAATGAGCAGTTCTTC.

This clone was observed many times. The chain carries TRBV10-3 and TRBJ2-7, with TRBD1 matching 9 bases. The junction had 8 bases not matched to a gene; V was cut back by 5 bases and J by 6 bases. Per germline, CDR1 ENHRY and CDR2 SYGVKD. This CDR3 contains 14 residues. In DNA form, the CDR3 reads TGTGCCATCAGTACGGGACAGGGTAACTCCGAGCAGTACTTC. This translates into CAISTGQGNSEQYF.

This clone was seen many times. CDR3 residues: CASTYGDSDTGELFF. The DNA for the CDR3 is TGTGCCAGCACCTATGGGGACAGTGACACCGGGGAGCTGTTTTTT. V and J are TRBV6-1 and TRBJ2-2; the match to TRBD1 covers 7 bases. Germline lookup yields CDR1 MNHNS and CDR2 SASEGT. V lost 7 bases, J lost 3 bases, and 8 bases stayed unmatched. The CDR3 has 15 amino acids.

This clone was found many times. The chain employs TRBV7-9 and TRBJ1-3; D remains ambiguous. The CDR3 length is 17 residues. V was trimmed by 4 bases and J by 0 bases, leaving 16 bases between them. The V gene's germline CDR1 is SEHNR and CDR2 FQNEAQ (reference sequence). Here the CDR3 reads CASSSQGRTPSGNTIYF. The DNA of the CDR3 is TGTGCCAGCAGCTCGCAAGGGAGAACCCCCTCTGGAAACACCATATATTTT.

This clone was detected many times. The chain joins TRBV29-1 to TRBJ2-1; TRBD2 matches at 10 bases. The CDR3 has 17 amino acids. V lost 7 bases and J lost 0; bases outside the gene matches: 12. Germline-derived CDR1 and CDR2 are SQVTM and ANQGSEA. As DNA, the CDR3 is TGCAGCGCAAAGACTAGCGGGTACCCTAGCTCCTACAATGAGCAGTTCTTC. This gives the protein CSAKTSGYPSSYNEQFF.

This clone was found many times. The J gene is TRBJ2-1, the V gene TRBV5-1; TRBD2 aligns across 8 bases. CDR1 SGHRS and CDR2 YFSETQ come from the germline V gene. V was clipped by 2 bases and J by 4 bases; unmatched bases: 5. This CDR3 region has 15 residues. The CDR3 loop reads CASSLSGGTYNEQFF. CDR3 bases: TGCGCCAGCAGCTTAAGCGGGGGAACTTACAATGAGCAGTTCTTC.

This clone showed up many times. The chain combines TRBV11-1 with TRBJ1-4; TRBD1 aligns across 8 bases. The V gene end was trimmed by 6 bases and the J gene end by 2 bases; junction bases not matched to a gene: 5. The CDR3 length is 15 residues. CDR1 SGHAT and CDR2 FQDESV come from the germline V gene (reference sequence). The CDR3 spells CASSQRQGTNEKLFF. The CDR3 region has the DNA TGTGCCAGCAGTCAAAGACAGGGGACTAATGAAAAACTGTTTTTT.

In this sample, this clone turned up many times. The chain recombines TRBV28 with TRBJ2-3; the match to TRBD1 covers 10 bases. Germline CDR1 MDHEN, CDR2 SYDVKM. This CDR3 has 17 residues. V shed 0 bases and J 4 bases; nucleotides not matched to a gene: 7. The CDR3 bases are TGTGCCAGCAGTTTATGGGCGAGGGACAGGGGCCCAGATACGCAGTATTTT. It is translated as CASSLWARDRGPDTQYF.

This clone occurred many times. J is TRBJ2-1 and V is TRBV5-5; weak D call: TRBD2 (5 bases). The CDR3 is 13 amino acids. Trimming took 3 bases from V and 7 from J, leaving 11 bases between them. CDR1 and CDR2 (germline): SGHKS, YYEKEE (reference sequence). CDR3 loop: CASSSGMANEQFF. CDR3 nucleotide sequence: TGTGCCAGCAGCTCGGGAATGGCGAATGAGCAGTTCTTC.

This clone was seen ten or more times. V is TRBV11-2 and J is TRBJ2-5, with D possibly matching TRBD1 (5 bases). This CDR3 is built from 14 residues. CDR1 and CDR2 from the germline V gene are SGHAT and FQNNGV. The V end was cut by 2 bases, the J end by 3 bases, with 10 bases between. The CDR3, as DNA: TGTGCCAGCAGCTTACGTACAGGAAAAGAGACCCAGTACTTC. Its translation: CASSLRTGKETQYF.

This clone was observed a handful of times. The chain links TRBV6-1 to TRBJ2-5, with D possibly being TRBD2 (7 bases). Gene TRBJ2-7 matches the end of the DNA better, so the J call may be wrong. CDR1 MNHNS and CDR2 SASEGT come from the germline V gene. This CDR3 contains 15 residues. CDR3 nucleotide sequence: TGTGCCAGCAGTGAAGCGTGGGGGGGCCGCTCCGAGCAGTACTTC. The encoded protein is CASSEAWGGRSEQYF.

This clone was detected many times. The chain recombines TRBV27 with TRBJ1-3; TRBD1 matches 8 bases. The CDR3 length is 21 residues. Germline assignment: CDR1 MNHEY and CDR2 SMNVEV (reference sequence). V trimming: 4 bases; J trimming: 4 bases; junction bases outside the gene matches: 24. The CDR3 loop is CASSSDPPQGAAGYRGNTIYF. Here the CDR3 DNA reads TGTGCCAGCAGTTCTGACCCTCCCCAGGGGGCGGCTGGATATAGGGGAAACACCATATATTTT.

In its sample, this clone was seen many times. The chain has TRBV5-1 and TRBJ2-6; D call uncertain. Trimming pared 0 bases from V and 0 bases from J, leaving 4 bases between. The CDR3 loop spans 15 amino acids. Per the germline V gene, CDR1 is SGHRS and CDR2 is YFSETQ. CDR3 region: CASSLGASGANVLTF. CDR3 DNA sequence: TGCGCCAGCAGCTTGGGAGCCTCTGGGGCCAACGTCCTGACTTTC.

This clone was seen at least ten times. The chain is built from TRBV19 and TRBJ2-3; maybe TRBD1 (7 bases). There are 20 residues in the CDR3. Germline V gene sequence: CDR1 LNHDA, CDR2 SQIVND (reference sequence). Deletions cut 6 bases from V and 0 bases from J, with 28 bases between. The CDR3, as DNA: TGTGCCAGTAGCTACATCAGGGGGGCGCCCCCCTCTACGAGCACAGATACGCAGTATTTT. It is translated as CASSYIRGAPPSTSTDTQYF.

This clone was seen repeatedly, ten times or more. The chain links TRBV11-2 to TRBJ2-7, with 9 bases lining up with TRBD1. This CDR3 has 15 amino acids. Trimming cost V 5 bases and J 2 bases; bases outside gene matches: 7. In germline, CDR1 is SGHAT, CDR2 FQNNGV. CDR3 in amino acids: CASSPHRGRTYEQYF. DNA for the CDR3: TGTGCCAGCAGCCCGCACAGGGGGCGCACCTACGAGCAGTACTTC.

In this sample, this clone turned up many times. The J gene is TRBJ2-7, the V gene TRBV10-3; TRBD1 agrees at 11 bases. In germline, CDR1 is ENHRY, CDR2 SYGVKD. The CDR3 runs to 15 residues. The V segment lost 0 bases and the J segment 3 bases; nucleotides outside the gene matches: 1. CDR3 sequence (DNA): TGTGCCATCAGTGAGTCTGGGACAGGGGGCTACGAGCAGTACTTC. Translated, it gives CAISESGTGGYEQYF.

This clone was counted many times. V usage is TRBV29-1 and J usage is TRBJ1-2; tentative D call: TRBD1 (5 bases). This CDR3 has 12 residues. Germline CDR1 is SQVTM and CDR2 is ANQGSEA. V was shortened by 6 bases and J by 2 bases, with 10 bases between the two germline ends. The CDR3 bases are TGCAGCGTCGAGGACAAAAACTATGGCTACACCTTC. It translates to CSVEDKNYGYTF.

At least ten counts were recorded for this clone. The CDR3: CASSENRGGQPQHF. The CDR3 region has the DNA TGTGCCAGCAGTGAAAACAGGGGAGGTCAGCCCCAGCATTTT. The chain recombines TRBV2 with TRBJ1-5; TRBD1 aligns across 7 bases. Losses at the gene ends were 2 bases for V and 6 bases for J; bases not matched to a gene: 4. CDR1 SNHLY and CDR2 FYNNEI come from the germline V gene. This CDR3 region has 14 residues.

This clone appeared many times. V is TRBV5-4 and J is TRBJ1-5; D call uncertain. The CDR3 is 13 residues long. V was cut by 0 bases and J by 5 bases, with 6 bases left in between. Germline loops: CDR1 SGHNT, CDR2 YYREEE (reference sequence). The chain's CDR3 is CASSLDGDQPQHF. In nucleotides, the CDR3 is TGTGCCAGCAGCTTGGACGGGGATCAGCCCCAGCATTTT.